The source of this T cell receptor beta chain is a study of shared clonotypes between healthy human individuals. Regarding this clone: Its antigen is not known.

Broader study findings: Generation probabilities were higher for clonotypes shared across all four sorted-subset donors than for unshared ones. Only blood was sampled; tissue repertoires likely differ.

Germline-derived CDR1 and CDR2 are SGHRS and YFSETQ. Trimming cost V 3 bases and J 0 bases; bases outside gene matches: 7. CDR3 size: 16 residues. TCRdb keeps only in-frame clones here, not all; method: immunoSEQ multiplex PCR. Of 2 million or so clones in the sample, 85% to 95% are singletons; the top ten hold 0.13%. The TCR comes from a man aged 18-30 years in good health. The sequencing sample was made of naive CD4+ T cells sorted from blood. Specified subset: CD45RA+ positively selected. The chain couples TRBV5-1 to TRBJ2-7, with 9 positions matching TRBD2. This CDR3 reads CASSSLSGGLSYEQYF. CDR3 in DNA: TGCGCCAGCAGCTCCCTTAGCGGGGGACTCTCCTACGAGCAGTACTTC.